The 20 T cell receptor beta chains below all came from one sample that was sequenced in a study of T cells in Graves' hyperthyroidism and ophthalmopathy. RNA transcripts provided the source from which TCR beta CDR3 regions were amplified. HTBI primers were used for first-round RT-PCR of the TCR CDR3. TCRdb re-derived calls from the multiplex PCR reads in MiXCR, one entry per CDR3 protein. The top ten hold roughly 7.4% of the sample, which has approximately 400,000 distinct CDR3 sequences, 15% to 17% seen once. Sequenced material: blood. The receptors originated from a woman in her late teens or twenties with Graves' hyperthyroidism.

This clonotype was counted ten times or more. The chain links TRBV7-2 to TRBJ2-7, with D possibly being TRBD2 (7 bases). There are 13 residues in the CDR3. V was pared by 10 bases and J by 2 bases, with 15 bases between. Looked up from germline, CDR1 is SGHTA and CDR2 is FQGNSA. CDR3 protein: CATSRGGAYEQYF. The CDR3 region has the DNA TGTGCCACCTCTAGGGGGGGGGCCTACGAGCAGTACTTC.

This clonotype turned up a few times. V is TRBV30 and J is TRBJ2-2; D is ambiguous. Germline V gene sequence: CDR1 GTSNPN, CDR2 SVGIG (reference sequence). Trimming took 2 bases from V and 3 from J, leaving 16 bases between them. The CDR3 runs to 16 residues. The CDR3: CAWSSTTLVDTGELFF. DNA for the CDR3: TGTGCCTGGAGTTCTACGACCCTGGTCGACACCGGGGAGCTGTTTTTT.

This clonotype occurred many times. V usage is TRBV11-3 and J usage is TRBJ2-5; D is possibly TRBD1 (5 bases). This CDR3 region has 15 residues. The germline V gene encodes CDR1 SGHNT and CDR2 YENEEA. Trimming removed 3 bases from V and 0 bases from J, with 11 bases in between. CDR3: CASSFGHSYQETQYF. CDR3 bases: TGTGCCAGCAGCTTCGGACACTCGTACCAAGAGACCCAGTACTTC. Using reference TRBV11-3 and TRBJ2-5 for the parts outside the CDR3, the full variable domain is EAGVVQSPRYKIIEKKQPVAFWCNPISGHNTLYWYLQNLGQGPELLIRYENEEAVDDSQLPKDRFSAERLKGVDSTLKIQPAELGDSAVYLCASSFGHSYQETQYFGPGTRLLVL.

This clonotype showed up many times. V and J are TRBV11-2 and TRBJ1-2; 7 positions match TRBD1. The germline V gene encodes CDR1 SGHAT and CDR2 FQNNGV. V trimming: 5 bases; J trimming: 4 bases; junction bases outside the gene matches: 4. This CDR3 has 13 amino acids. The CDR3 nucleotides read TGTGCCAGCAGCGACAGGGTTAGCTATGGCTACACCTTC. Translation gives CASSDRVSYGYTF.

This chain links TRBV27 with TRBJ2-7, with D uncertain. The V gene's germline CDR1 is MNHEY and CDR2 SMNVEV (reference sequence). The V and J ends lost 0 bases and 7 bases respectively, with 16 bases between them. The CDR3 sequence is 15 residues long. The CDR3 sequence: CASSLSGASTREQYF. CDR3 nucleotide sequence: TGTGCCAGCAGTTTATCCGGAGCATCCACACGGGAGCAGTACTTC.

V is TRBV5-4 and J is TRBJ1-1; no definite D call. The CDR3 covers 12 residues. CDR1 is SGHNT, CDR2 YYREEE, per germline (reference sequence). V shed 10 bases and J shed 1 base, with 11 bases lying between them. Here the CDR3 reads CAPGGANTEAFF. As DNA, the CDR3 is TGTGCCCCGGGTGGCGCGAACACTGAAGCTTTCTTT.

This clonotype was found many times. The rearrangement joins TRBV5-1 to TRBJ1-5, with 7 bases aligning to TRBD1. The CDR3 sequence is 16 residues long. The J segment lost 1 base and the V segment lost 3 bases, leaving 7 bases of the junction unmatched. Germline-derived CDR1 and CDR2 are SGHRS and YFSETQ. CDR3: CASSWQGVESNQPQHF. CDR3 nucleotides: TGCGCCAGCAGCTGGCAGGGGGTGGAAAGCAATCAGCCCCAGCATTTT.

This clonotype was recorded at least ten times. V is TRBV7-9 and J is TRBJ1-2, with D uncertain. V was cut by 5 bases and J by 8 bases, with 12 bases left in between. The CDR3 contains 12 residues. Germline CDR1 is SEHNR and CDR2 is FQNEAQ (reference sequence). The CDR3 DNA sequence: TGTGCCAGCAGCCCTGGCTTGGGGGGCTACACCTTC. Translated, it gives CASSPGLGGYTF.

The CDR3 reads CASSLSGTSAYEQYF. The CDR3, as DNA: TGTGCCAGCAGCTTATCTGGGACTAGCGCCTACGAGCAGTACTTC. The chain links TRBV13 to TRBJ2-7; TRBD2 aligns across 10 bases. The CDR3 is 15 residues long. Germline V gives CDR1 PRHDT, CDR2 FYEKMQ (reference sequence). With V trimmed by 2 bases and J by 2 bases, 3 bases remained unmatched.

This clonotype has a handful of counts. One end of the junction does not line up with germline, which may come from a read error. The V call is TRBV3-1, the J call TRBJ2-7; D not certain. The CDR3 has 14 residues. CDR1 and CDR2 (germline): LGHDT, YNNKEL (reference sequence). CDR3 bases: TGTGCCAGCAGCCTTCGGGCAGACTCCCACGAGCAGTACTTC. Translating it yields CASSLRADSHEQYF.

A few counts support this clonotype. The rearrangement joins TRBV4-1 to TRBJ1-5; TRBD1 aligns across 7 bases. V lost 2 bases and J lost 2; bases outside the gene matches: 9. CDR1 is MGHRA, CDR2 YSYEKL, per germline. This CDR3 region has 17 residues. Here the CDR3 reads CASSQPPGQQGNQPQHF. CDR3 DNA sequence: TGCGCCAGCAGCCAACCCCCGGGACAGCAGGGCAATCAGCCCCAGCATTTT.

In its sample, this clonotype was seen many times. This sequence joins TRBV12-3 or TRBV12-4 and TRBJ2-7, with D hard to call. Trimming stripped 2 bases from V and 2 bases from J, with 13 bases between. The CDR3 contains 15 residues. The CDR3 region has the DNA TGTGCCAGCAGTTTATCGACAAGCCCTGCCTACGAGCAGTACTTC. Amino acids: CASSLSTSPAYEQYF.

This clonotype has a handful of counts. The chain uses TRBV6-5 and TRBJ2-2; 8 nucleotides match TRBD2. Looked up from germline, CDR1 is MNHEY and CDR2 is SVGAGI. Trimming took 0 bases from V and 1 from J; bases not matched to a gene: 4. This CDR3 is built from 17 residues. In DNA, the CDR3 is TGTGCCAGCAGTTACTCGCAAACTAGCGGGAACACCGGGGAGCTGTTTTTT. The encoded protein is CASSYSQTSGNTGELFF.

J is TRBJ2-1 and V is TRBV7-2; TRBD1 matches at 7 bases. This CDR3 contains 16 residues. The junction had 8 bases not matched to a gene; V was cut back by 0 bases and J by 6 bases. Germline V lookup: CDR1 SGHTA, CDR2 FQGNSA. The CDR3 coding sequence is TGTGCCAGCAGCTTAGCGAGACGACAGGGCGTCAATGAGCAGTTCTTC. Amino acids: CASSLARRQGVNEQFF.

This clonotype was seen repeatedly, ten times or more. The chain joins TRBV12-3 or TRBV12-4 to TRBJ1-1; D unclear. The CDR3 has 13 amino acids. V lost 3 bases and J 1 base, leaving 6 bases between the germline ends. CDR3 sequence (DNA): TGTGCCAGCAGTTTGCAGGCGAACACTGAAGCTTTCTTT. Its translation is CASSLQANTEAFF.

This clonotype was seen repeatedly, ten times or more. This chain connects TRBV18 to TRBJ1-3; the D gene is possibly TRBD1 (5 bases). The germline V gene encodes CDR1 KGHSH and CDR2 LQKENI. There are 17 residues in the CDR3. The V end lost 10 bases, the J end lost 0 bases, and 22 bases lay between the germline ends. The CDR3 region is CAIPIGDLRSSGNTIYF. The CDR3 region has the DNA TGTGCCATCCCGATTGGGGACCTCCGAAGCTCTGGAAACACCATATATTTT.

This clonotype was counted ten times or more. CDR3 region: CASFTPSQRDTYTNYGYTF. CDR3 DNA sequence: TGTGCCAGCTTTACACCTTCCCAACGGGACACTTACACGAACTATGGCTACACCTTC. The genes are TRBV6-2 or TRBV6-3 and TRBJ1-2; TRBD1 might be the D (6 bases). This CDR3 contains 19 residues. CDR1 MNHEY and CDR2 SVGEGT come from the germline V gene. Trimming shortened V by 8 bases and J by 2 bases, and 30 bases separated the two germline ends.

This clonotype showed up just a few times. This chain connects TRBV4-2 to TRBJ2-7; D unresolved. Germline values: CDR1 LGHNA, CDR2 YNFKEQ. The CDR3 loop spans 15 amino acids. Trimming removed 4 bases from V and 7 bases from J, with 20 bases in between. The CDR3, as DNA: TGTGCCAGCAGCCTAGCCGGCCAGGTAAACGAGGAGCAGTACTTC. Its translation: CASSLAGQVNEEQYF.

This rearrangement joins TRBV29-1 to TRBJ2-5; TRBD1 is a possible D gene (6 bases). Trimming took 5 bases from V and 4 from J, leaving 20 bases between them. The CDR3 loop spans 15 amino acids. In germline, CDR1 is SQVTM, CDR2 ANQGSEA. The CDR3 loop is CSVKSQGEYTETQYF. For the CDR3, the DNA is TGCAGCGTTAAATCACAGGGTGAATATACAGAGACCCAGTACTTC.

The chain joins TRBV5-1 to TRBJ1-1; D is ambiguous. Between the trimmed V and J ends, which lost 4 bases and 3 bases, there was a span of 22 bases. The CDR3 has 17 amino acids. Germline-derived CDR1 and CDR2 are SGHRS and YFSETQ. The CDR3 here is CASSPIPGEGLDTEAFF. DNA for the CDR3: TGCGCCAGCAGCCCAATCCCCGGGGAGGGTTTGGACACTGAAGCTTTCTTT.